This T cell receptor beta chain was identified during a study of Ad26.COV2.S vaccination and SARS-CoV-2 variants. V was trimmed by 3 bases and J by 8 bases, leaving 11 bases between them. The CDR3 length is 13 residues. Germline CDR1 and CDR2: SGHRS and YFSETQ. The repertoire was sequenced with immunoSEQ multiplex PCR; TCRdb's copy has only in-frame clones and lacks some. The sample consists of about 480,000 clones, approximately 88% of them appearing once. Described treatment: some 19 received Ad26.COV2.S at low or high dose, single or two shots; about 5 received placebo; per-sample allocation not given. It was on day 63 after the first vaccine or placebo injection that samples were taken.

Sequencing was performed on peripheral blood, taken in a trial of Ad26.COV2.S vaccine versus placebo. V is TRBV5-1 and J is TRBJ1-4, with a possible D match to TRBD1 (6 bases). This sequence was found in a person between 18 and 65 years old who received the Ad26.COV2.S COVID-19 vaccine or a placebo. CDR3 bases: TGCGCCAGCAGCTGGGACATACGCGAAAAACTGTTTTTT. Translating gives CASSWDIREKLFF.